What follows are 29 T cell receptor beta chains derived from one specimen sequenced in a study of T cells in Graves' hyperthyroidism and ophthalmopathy. Amplified regions were TCR beta CDR3 sequences from RNA transcripts. A first-round RT-PCR of the TCR CDR3 used the HTBI primer set. TCRdb reprocessed the multiplex PCR reads via MiXCR and lists one record per CDR3 protein. Here the sample spans hundreds of thousands of distinct CDR3 sequences, about 20% being singletons. Sequencing used blood. The receptors were gathered from a man aged 25 to 40 with Graves' ophthalmopathy.

The genes are TRBV4-1 and TRBJ2-2, with D perhaps TRBD2 (5 bases). Germline loops: CDR1 MGHRA, CDR2 YSYEKL. Between the trimmed V and J ends, which lost 4 bases and 6 bases, there was a span of 15 bases. The length of the CDR3 is 15 residues. CDR3 sequence reads: CASSPDPGWAGELFF. Here the CDR3 DNA reads TGCGCCAGCAGCCCAGACCCGGGATGGGCCGGGGAGCTGTTTTTT.

The rearrangement links TRBV29-1 to TRBJ2-5; 9 bases line up with TRBD1. The CDR3 has 15 residues. From germline, CDR1 is SQVTM and CDR2 ANQGSEA. V trimming: 3 bases; J trimming: 5 bases; junction bases outside the gene matches: 10. The CDR3 spells CSVDQSDRGLETQYF. The CDR3 nucleotides read TGCAGCGTTGATCAGTCGGACAGGGGTTTGGAGACCCAGTACTTC.

This chain joins TRBV12-3 or TRBV12-4 and TRBJ2-3, with D perhaps given as TRBD1 or TRBD2 (6 bases each). The CDR3 length is 18 residues. The V end was cut by 2 bases, the J end by 3 bases, with 21 bases between. DNA of the CDR3: TGTGCCAGCAGTTTACTGGCTTGGGGGCGGGAAGGGACAGATACGCAGTATTTT. The encoded protein is CASSLLAWGREGTDTQYF.

V and J are TRBV18 and TRBJ1-2; tentative D call: TRBD1 (5 bases). The germline V gene encodes CDR1 KGHSH and CDR2 LQKENI. Trimming removed 0 bases from V and 4 bases from J, with 12 bases in between. This CDR3 is built from 15 residues. The CDR3 loop reads CASSPPGGTGYGYTF. In nucleotides, the CDR3 is TGTGCCAGCTCACCACCGGGCGGGACTGGCTATGGCTACACCTTC.

The chain carries TRBV4-2 and TRBJ2-2; TRBD2 matches at 7 bases. Germline values: CDR1 LGHNA, CDR2 YNFKEQ. The ends lost 0 bases at V and 4 bases at J; junction bases unmatched: 11. This CDR3 region has 18 residues. CDR3 protein: CASSQDPLLATGTGELFF. CDR3 bases: TGTGCCAGCAGCCAAGACCCTTTACTAGCGACGGGCACCGGGGAGCTGTTTTTT.

This clonotype was observed at least ten times. The chain carries TRBV5-1 and TRBJ2-1, with TRBD2 as a possible D gene (6 bases). The V gene's germline CDR1 is SGHRS and CDR2 YFSETQ. The germline V and J ends were trimmed by 0 bases and 0 bases, with 10 bases remaining between them. CDR3 length: 16 amino acids. The CDR3 nucleotides read TGCGCCAGCAGCTTGGCGGGAGACTTCTCCTACAATGAGCAGTTCTTC. Protein product: CASSLAGDFSYNEQFF. The variable domain in full, with the rest retrieved from reference TRBV5-1 and TRBJ2-1, is KAGVTQTPRYLIKTRGQQVTLSCSPISGHRSVSWYQQTPGQGLQFLFEYFSETQRNKGNFPGRFSGRQFSNSRSEMNVSTLELGDSALYLCASSLAGDFSYNEQFFGPGTRLTVL.

To note about this clonotype: A single base separates this from a much larger clone, so it may be a read error. The rearrangement links TRBV3-1 to TRBJ1-1, with D maybe TRBD1 (5 bases). Germline-derived CDR1 and CDR2 are LGHDT and YNNKEL (reference sequence). The CDR3 covers 18 residues. V was shortened by 3 bases and J by 6 bases, with 26 bases between the two germline ends. The DNA for the CDR3 is TGTGCCAGCAGCCAGTGGAGCCACACCAAGTATGGGGCCGCTGAAGCTTTCTTT. Amino acid sequence: CASSQWSHTKYGAAEAFF.

The chain joins TRBV29-1 to TRBJ2-7; D is possibly TRBD2 (6 bases). CDR3 length: 15 amino acids. CDR1 is SQVTM and CDR2 is ANQGSEA in the germline V gene. Trimming removed 0 bases from V and 3 bases from J, with 15 bases in between. The CDR3 bases are TGCAGCGTTGAAGATGGGGCGGGACCCCGCTACGAGCAGTACTTC. Translation gives CSVEDGAGPRYEQYF.

This chain links TRBV6-1 with TRBJ1-1; 9 bases are shared with TRBD1. V trimming: 4 bases; J trimming: 5 bases; junction bases outside the gene matches: 5. This CDR3 contains 14 residues. Germline V gives CDR1 MNHNS, CDR2 SASEGT. As DNA, the CDR3 is TGTGCCAGCAGTGTCGGACAGGGGCAAACTGAAGCTTTCTTT. This sequence encodes CASSVGQGQTEAFF.

A few counts support this clonotype. This chain links TRBV11-2 with TRBJ2-4; tentative D call: TRBD1 (5 bases). Germline CDR1 SGHAT, CDR2 FQNNGV. This CDR3 is 15 amino acids long. The V end lost 6 bases, the J end lost 0 bases, and 12 bases lay between the germline ends. The CDR3 DNA reads TGTGCCAGCAGTATACAGGCACTAGCCAAAAACATTCAGTACTTC. As protein: CASSIQALAKNIQYF.

This clonotype has a count of ten or more. V and J are TRBV28 and TRBJ1-2; no firm D call. The CDR3 has 12 amino acids. Per the germline V gene, CDR1 is MDHEN and CDR2 is SYDVKM. CDR3 DNA sequence: TGTGCAAACGGGGAGGGCAGCTATGGCTACACCTTC. Encoded protein: CANGEGSYGYTF.

The V and J genes are TRBV20-1 and TRBJ1-1; TRBD1 is a possible D gene (6 bases). This CDR3 region has 19 residues. V shed 3 bases and J shed 0 bases, with 26 bases lying between them. Germline loops: CDR1 DFQATT, CDR2 SNEGSKA (reference sequence). The CDR3 reads CSASRTGNVVGRMNTEAFF. The CDR3 region has the DNA TGCAGTGCTAGTCGAACAGGGAACGTTGTCGGCAGAATGAACACTGAAGCTTTCTTT.

V is TRBV19 and J is TRBJ1-5; D gene unclear. The CDR3 length is 14 residues. V lost 8 bases and J lost 0, with 11 bases in between. Germline V gene sequence: CDR1 LNHDA, CDR2 SQIVND (reference sequence). CDR3 in DNA: TGTGCCAGTCACCCAAGAGATAGCAATCAGCCCCAGCATTTT. This translates into CASHPRDSNQPQHF.

V usage is TRBV20-1 and J usage is TRBJ2-2; D is unresolved. Germline V lookup: CDR1 DFQATT, CDR2 SNEGSKA (reference sequence). The CDR3 sequence is 14 residues long. V was clipped by 1 base and J by 0 bases, with 6 bases between them. This CDR3 reads CSARGTANTGELFF. The CDR3 coding sequence is TGCAGTGCTAGAGGGACGGCGAACACCGGGGAGCTGTTTTTT.

The table lists this clonotype with a few counts. The chain carries TRBV13 and TRBJ2-2; no clear D. CDR3 length: 14 amino acids. Germline values: CDR1 PRHDT, CDR2 FYEKMQ (reference sequence). Trimming took 5 bases from V and 4 from J, leaving 11 bases between them. The CDR3 here is CASSPGIFTGELFF. The CDR3 DNA is TGTGCCAGCAGCCCAGGCATCTTCACCGGGGAGCTGTTTTTT. The variable domain in full, with the rest retrieved from reference TRBV13 and TRBJ2-2, is AAGVIQSPRHLIKEKRETATLKCYPIPRHDTVYWYQQGPGQDPQFLISFYEKMQSDKGSIPDRFSAQQFSDYHSELNMSSLELGDSALYFCASSPGIFTGELFFGEGSRLTVL.

Ten or more counts support this clonotype. V is TRBV20-1 and J is TRBJ2-1; TRBD1 matches at 10 bases. Germline-derived CDR1 and CDR2 are DFQATT and SNEGSKA (reference sequence). The CDR3 consists of 13 residues. V trimming: 5 bases; J trimming: 9 bases; junction bases outside the gene matches: 7. Written as DNA, the CDR3 is TGCAGTGCTTCCTTGACAGGGGGCGGTGAGCAGTTCTTC. Translation gives CSASLTGGGEQFF.

This clonotype was seen a handful of times. The chain's CDR3 is CASSQDTRGGNGELFF. The CDR3 nucleotides are TGCGCCAGCAGCCAAGACACAAGGGGAGGCAACGGGGAGCTGTTTTTT. This rearrangement joins TRBV4-3 to TRBJ2-2, with D possibly TRBD2 on 6 matching bases. Trimming took off 0 bases at V and 7 bases at J, with 15 bases between the two ends. Germline CDR1 is LGHNA and CDR2 is YSLEER. The length of the CDR3 is 16 residues.

This chain joins TRBV7-6 and TRBJ2-5; D is perhaps TRBD2 (5 bases). Trimming cost V 5 bases and J 5 bases, with 15 bases left between them. This CDR3 has 14 amino acids. Germline loops: CDR1 SGHVS, CDR2 FNYEAQ. The CDR3 here is CASSPGGGYETQYF. The CDR3 DNA sequence: TGTGCCAGCAGCCCTGGTGGAGGATACGAGACCCAGTACTTC.

The genes are TRBV27 and TRBJ2-7; D perhaps matches TRBD2 (6 bases). Germline CDR1 and CDR2: MNHEY and SMNVEV (reference sequence). The CDR3 is 14 amino acids. Trimming removed 4 bases at V and 6 bases at J, with 16 bases between. CDR3 region: CASSYIAERSEQYF. DNA of the CDR3: TGTGCCAGCAGTTACATAGCGGAGAGGAGCGAGCAGTACTTC.

This clonotype occurred a few times. The CDR3 loop reads CARPQEGPGDTEAFF. Written as DNA, the CDR3 is TGTGCCAGGCCACAGGAGGGGCCGGGGGACACTGAAGCTTTCTTT. The rearrangement joins TRBV2 to TRBJ1-1, with a weak D call TRBD1 (5 bases). The CDR3 totals 15 residues. Germline V CDR1 and CDR2: SNHLY, FYNNEI. Deletions cut 9 bases from V and 3 bases from J, with 20 bases between.

There are many counts of this clonotype. The chain employs TRBV11-2 and TRBJ1-6; D might be TRBD1 (6 bases). V was cut by 8 bases and J by 4 bases, with 9 bases left in between. Germline V gene lookup returns CDR1 SGHAT and CDR2 FQNNGV. CDR3 size: 13 residues. In DNA form, the CDR3 reads TGTGCCAGCGGAGGGGGGTATAATTCACCCCTCCACTTT. Amino acids: CASGGGYNSPLHF.

There are a few counts of this clonotype. The chain combines TRBV12-3 or TRBV12-4 with TRBJ2-7; TRBD2 matches at 11 bases. The CDR3 is made up of 15 amino acids. V was clipped by 6 bases and J by 0 bases; unmatched bases: 4. The CDR3 region is CASRTTSGSSYEQYF. The CDR3 DNA follows: TGTGCCAGCAGGACAACTAGCGGGAGCTCCTACGAGCAGTACTTC.

Turning to this clonotype: This clone may be a read error of a much larger clone one base away. This chain joins TRBV6-5 and TRBJ1-5; 7 bases match TRBD1. Germline CDR1 and CDR2: MNHEY and SVGAGI. CDR3 size: 14 residues. V shed 4 bases and J 8 bases; nucleotides not matched to a gene: 8. The CDR3 DNA follows: TGTGCCAGCAGTTGCTTACAGGGGAGAGAGCCCCAGCATTTT. Amino acid sequence: CASSCLQGREPQHF.

The CDR3 DNA reads TGTGCCAGCACCCCGGACAGGGGTGGCAATGAGCAGTTCTTC. Encoded protein: CASTPDRGGNEQFF. V is TRBV6-2 or TRBV6-3 and J is TRBJ2-1; 9 nucleotides line up with TRBD1. CDR1 MNHEY and CDR2 SVGEGT come from the germline V gene. This CDR3 contains 14 residues. The trim removed 7 bases at V and 6 bases at J, leaving 7 bases unmatched.

The V and J genes are TRBV12-3 or TRBV12-4 and TRBJ1-3; 8 bases match TRBD1. The CDR3 is made up of 16 amino acids. V lost 5 bases and J lost 4; bases outside the gene matches: 10. The CDR3 sequence is CASSHIGQGAGNTIYF. As DNA, the CDR3 is TGTGCCAGCAGTCATATCGGACAGGGTGCGGGAAACACCATATATTTT.

This clonotype has just a few counts. The chain carries TRBV3-1 and TRBJ1-2; weak D call: TRBD1 (5 bases). This CDR3 has 17 amino acids. V gave up 3 bases and J gave up 5 bases, with 22 bases separating them. CDR1 and CDR2 from the germline V gene are LGHDT and YNNKEL (reference sequence). CDR3 protein: CASSHQALGGFLYGYTF. For the CDR3, the DNA is TGTGCCAGCAGCCACCAAGCTCTGGGGGGATTTTTGTATGGCTACACCTTC.

This clonotype was found a few times. The V gene is TRBV5-6, the J gene TRBJ1-4; D gene uncertain. This CDR3 region has 13 residues. V lost 0 bases and J 8 bases, leaving 8 bases between the germline ends. The V gene's germline CDR1 is SGHDT and CDR2 YYEEEE. The CDR3 DNA reads TGTGCCAGCAGCTTGGTTGGCTTCGAAAAACTGTTTTTT. It codes for CASSLVGFEKLFF.

This clonotype has only a few counts. The rearrangement links TRBV5-1 to TRBJ2-5; maybe TRBD1 (5 bases). The CDR3 totals 13 residues. With 1 base removed from V and 4 bases from J, the gap between germline ends came to 8 bases. CDR1 SGHRS and CDR2 YFSETQ come from the germline V gene. The CDR3 here is CASSLYQGETQYF. CDR3 DNA: TGCGCCAGCAGCTTGTACCAGGGAGAGACCCAGTACTTC.

The chain links TRBV12-3 or TRBV12-4 to TRBJ2-3; 14 bases agree with TRBD2. The CDR3 is 18 amino acids. The V segment lost 7 bases and the J segment 3 bases; nucleotides outside the gene matches: 12. CDR3 loop: CASNSQAGLAGVTDTQYF. The CDR3 DNA reads as TGTGCCAGCAATAGTCAGGCGGGACTAGCGGGAGTAACAGATACGCAGTATTTT.